This TCR beta chain appears in the sequencing data of a study of cytotoxic CD8 clonotypes in ibrutinib-treated CLL. Repertoires were generated with immunoSEQ multiplex PCR, while TCRdb's copy carries only in-frame clones and drops some. The sample includes almost 45,000 clones, roughly two thirds of them seen just once. The sequence was obtained from a human donor with chronic lymphocytic leukemia. This specimen consisted of PBMCs, obtained after 12 months of ibrutinib treatment.

The CDR3 sequence: CAWMVVTDTQYF. As DNA, the CDR3 is TGTGCCTGGATGGTAGTCACAGATACGCAGTATTTT. The rearrangement joins TRBV30 to TRBJ2-3; D remains ambiguous. CDR1 is GTSNPN and CDR2 is SVGIG in the germline V gene (reference sequence). The CDR3 runs to 12 residues. The V and J ends lost 4 bases and 2 bases respectively, with 7 bases between them.